This T cell receptor beta chain was observed in a study of T cells expressing NK-cell markers. Study at large: Investigators obtained TCR beta repertoires from sorted CD3+CD56+NKG2C+, CD3+CD56+NKG2C- and CD3+CD56-NKG2C+ T cells. Most of the eight sequenced donors tested HCMV-seropositive; one tested seronegative.

The CDR3 is made up of 15 amino acids. The V gene's germline CDR1 is SGHRS and CDR2 YFSETQ. Notes on this clonotype: The antigen is undetermined.

For each CDR3 protein, TCRdb gives one entry from its re-call of the 5' RACE reads, without DNA. The listing contains 300,000 to 450,000 distinct CDR3 sequences. Study-level findings and limits: Among several donors, these clonotypes also ranked first in the CD3+CD56-NKG2C+ fraction.

The chain combines TRBV5-1 with TRBJ1-2. This receptor was taken from a man aged 18-69 years in good health. Sequencing input: blood T cells: a sorted CD56 or NKG2C T cell subset, CD4+ or CD8+ T cells, or bulk PBMC T cells (not recorded which). CDR3 loop: CASSLGVGRLWSYTF.